These T cell receptor beta chains were read from a single sample in a study of technical replicates of blood from a handful of donors. Sequencing used immunoSEQ multiplex PCR; TCRdb keeps in-frame clones, though not all of them. This table has approximately 68,000 clones, around 97% appearing once. The sample consisted of T cells isolated from PBMCs. These receptors came from a human donor in good health. Each CDR3 is given with its conserved first and last residue. A D gene is named only where the DNA matches it firmly. Not all rows give a size; the values are once, few, many and, for expanded clones, a class.

d_call clone_size j_call v_call cdr3_aa
NA NA TRBJ1-5 TRBV28 CASSTGGNQPQHF
TRBD1 NA TRBJ1-5 TRBV7-2 CASSSQRTGINQPQHF
NA NA TRBJ2-7 TRBV15 CATSSWTGAYEQYF
NA NA TRBJ1-5 TRBV30 CAWSVGEGHQPQHF
NA once TRBJ1-1 TRBV28 CASSLRGSYSFTEAFF
TRBD1 NA TRBJ2-7 TRBV5-1 CASSYGTGLYEQYF
NA NA TRBJ2-7 TRBV27 CASSLTGLYEQYF
TRBD2 NA TRBJ2-7 TRBV9 CASSVQGGSAYEQYF
NA NA TRBJ2-6 TRBV5-1 CASSQGGVRVNVLTF
NA once TRBJ1-5 TRBV6-1 CASSRIFDQPQHF
TRBD1 NA TRBJ2-1 TRBV11-2 CASSFRDRGRTYNEQFF
NA NA TRBJ2-7 TRBV5-6 CASSGGLRNYEQYF
TRBD2 NA TRBJ2-5 TRBV27 CASSLWGLAGVETQYF
NA NA TRBJ2-1 TRBV2 CASSEYWASLISYNEQFF
TRBD2 NA TRBJ2-7 TRBV6-1 CASGSSGEGIAQYF
TRBD2 NA TRBJ2-7 TRBV28 CASSLLGLAGDSPRSTKQYF
NA NA TRBJ2-1 TRBV7-2 CASSAWRNEQFF
NA NA TRBJ2-1 TRBV19 CASSIDLVSSYNEQFF
NA NA TRBJ1-5 TRBV6-5 CASSYSAQGGQPQHF
NA NA TRBJ2-7 TRBV30 CAWSSPFYEQYF
TRBD1 NA TRBJ1-5 TRBV25-1 CASSESAGGQPQHF
TRBD2 NA TRBJ2-5 TRBV28 CASSLGHGGEETQYF
NA NA TRBJ1-3 TRBV28 CASLGGVDRNTIYF
TRBD1 NA TRBJ1-2 TRBV19 CASNTGASGYTF
TRBD1 NA TRBJ2-7 TRBV5-1 CASRGTGLKSYEQYF
NA NA TRBJ1-1 TRBV7-9 CASSPKPTDKMNTEAFF
TRBD2 NA TRBJ2-3 TRBV9 CASSVGEGLIDTQYF
TRBD2 NA TRBJ2-1 TRBV29-1 CSVGTSGNNEQFF
NA NA TRBJ1-5 TRBV9 CASSVEGVQPQHF
NA few TRBJ1-1 TRBV30 CAWMGQGEAFF
TRBD1 NA TRBJ2-5 TRBV5-1 CASRIGQGSWYKETQYF
TRBD1 NA TRBJ1-5 TRBV9 CASSPGGAGSNQPQHF
NA NA TRBJ1-5 TRBV6-5 CASSYEQGRQPQHF
NA NA TRBJ1-2 TRBV9 CASDSPFETKNGYTF
TRBD1 NA TRBJ1-1 TRBV27 CASNVGQGNTEAFF
NA once TRBJ2-1 TRBV29-1 CSARGGPYNEQFF
NA NA TRBJ1-5 TRBV28 CASRPNSELPSQHF
TRBD2 NA TRBJ2-4 TRBV7-2 CASSRKGGAKNIQYF